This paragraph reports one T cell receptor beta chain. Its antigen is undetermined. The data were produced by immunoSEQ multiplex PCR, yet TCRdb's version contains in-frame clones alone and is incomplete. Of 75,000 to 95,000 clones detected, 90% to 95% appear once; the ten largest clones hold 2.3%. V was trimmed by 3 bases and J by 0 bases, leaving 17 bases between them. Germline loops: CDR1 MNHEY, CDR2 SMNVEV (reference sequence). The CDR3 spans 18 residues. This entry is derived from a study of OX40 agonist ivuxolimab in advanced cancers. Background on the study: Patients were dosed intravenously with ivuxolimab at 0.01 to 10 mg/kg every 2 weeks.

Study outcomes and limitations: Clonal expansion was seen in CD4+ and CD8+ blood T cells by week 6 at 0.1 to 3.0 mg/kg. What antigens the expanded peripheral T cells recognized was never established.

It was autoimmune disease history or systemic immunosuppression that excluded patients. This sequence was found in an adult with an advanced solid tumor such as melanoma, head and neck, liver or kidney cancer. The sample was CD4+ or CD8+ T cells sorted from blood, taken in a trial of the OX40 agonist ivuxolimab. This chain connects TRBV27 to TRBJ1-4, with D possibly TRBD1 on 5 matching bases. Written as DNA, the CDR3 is TGTGCCAGCAGTTTGGGTTCCCTCAGGGATGCAACTAATGAAAAACTGTTTTTT. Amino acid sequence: CASSLGSLRDATNEKLFF.